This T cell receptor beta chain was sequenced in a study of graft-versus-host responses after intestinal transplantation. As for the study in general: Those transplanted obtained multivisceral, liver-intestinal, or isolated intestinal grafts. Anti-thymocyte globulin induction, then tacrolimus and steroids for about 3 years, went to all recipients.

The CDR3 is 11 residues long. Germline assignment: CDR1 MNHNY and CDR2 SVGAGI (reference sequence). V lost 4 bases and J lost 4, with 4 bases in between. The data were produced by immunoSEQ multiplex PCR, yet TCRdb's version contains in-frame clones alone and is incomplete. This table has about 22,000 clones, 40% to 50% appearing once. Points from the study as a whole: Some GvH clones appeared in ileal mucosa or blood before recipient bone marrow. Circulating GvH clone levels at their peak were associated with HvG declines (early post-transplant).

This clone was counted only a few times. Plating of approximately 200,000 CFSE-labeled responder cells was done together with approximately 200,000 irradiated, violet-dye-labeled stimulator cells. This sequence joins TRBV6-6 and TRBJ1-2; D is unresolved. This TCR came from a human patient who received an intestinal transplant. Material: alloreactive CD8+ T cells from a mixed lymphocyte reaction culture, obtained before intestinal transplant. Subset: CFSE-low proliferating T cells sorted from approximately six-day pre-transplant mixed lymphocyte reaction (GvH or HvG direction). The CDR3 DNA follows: TGTGCCAGCAGTTCTCCCTATGGCTACACCTTC. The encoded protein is CASSSPYGYTF.